What follows are 9 T cell receptor beta chains derived from one specimen sequenced in a study of breast tumors, draining lymph nodes, adjacent tissues listed by TCRdb under 2016. Library construction relied on multiplex PCR. Data came from an Illumina HiSeq 2000. The public sequencing data were trimmed at Q25 with fastp and processed into clonotypes with MiXCR by TCRdb, which kept only in-frame beta chains. Rows are combined by CDR3 protein, so each entry shows the most common genes and DNA. This sample has approximately 130,000 distinct CDR3 sequences in its table, and under 25% of those were observed once. The ten largest clonotypes hold under 3% of the sample. Lymph node samples were obtained from the axillary draining lymph nodes of breast cancer patients. Sequenced sample: axillary lymph node tissue. The receptor source for this set is a female donor with breast cancer. Some clones in this sample may be carry-over from other donors' samples.

The rearrangement uses TRBV27 and TRBJ2-2; TRBD2 agrees at 12 bases. CDR3 size: 14 residues. After removal of 8 bases from V and 7 bases from J, the junction contained 5 bases not matched to a gene. The germline V gene has CDR1 MNHEY and CDR2 SMNVEV (reference sequence). The CDR3 loop is CASCLAGGLGELFF. CDR3 coding DNA: TGTGCCAGCTGCCTAGCGGGAGGGCTCGGGGAGCTGTTTTTT.

This clonotype was seen a few times. The chain recombines TRBV28 with TRBJ2-7, with 10 positions matching TRBD1. Germline CDR1 reads MDHEN; CDR2 reads SYDVKM. This CDR3 region has 16 residues. The V segment lost 6 bases and the J segment 6 bases; nucleotides outside the gene matches: 14. Here the CDR3 reads CASSPGQGVLVSEQYF. In DNA, the CDR3 is TGTGCCAGCAGCCCCGGACAGGGGGTCCTAGTATCCGAGCAGTACTTC.

This clonotype was counted ten times or more. V and J are TRBV20-1 and TRBJ1-6; D might be TRBD1 (6 bases). The germline V gene has CDR1 DFQATT and CDR2 SNEGSKA (reference sequence). Trimming pared 5 bases from V and 10 bases from J, leaving 12 bases between. The CDR3 has 12 amino acids. The CDR3 nucleotides are TGCAGTGCTTCCCAGGGGCGGTCACCCCTCCACTTT. It translates to CSASQGRSPLHF.

As to this clonotype: Since a much larger clone is just one base distant, this may be a read error. The CDR3 DNA is TGTGCCAGCAGCTTAGTCCGATCCTATGGCTACACCTTC. Protein: CASSLVRSYGYTF. V is TRBV7-9 and J is TRBJ1-2; D call uncertain. The germline gives CDR1 SEHNR, CDR2 FQNEAQ (reference sequence). V dropped 1 base and J dropped 4 bases, with 7 bases sitting between them. The CDR3 contains 13 residues.

This clonotype was recorded at least ten times. The chain couples TRBV7-8 to TRBJ1-4, with a weak D call TRBD1 (5 bases). Germline loops: CDR1 SGHVS, CDR2 FQNEAQ. Trimming took 2 bases from V and 0 from J, leaving 7 bases between them. The CDR3 has 15 residues. The CDR3 region has the DNA TGTGCCAGCAGCTTATGGGGCCCAACTAATGAAAAACTGTTTTTT. Translated: CASSLWGPTNEKLFF. Complete variable domain (other parts from reference TRBV7-8 and TRBJ1-4): GAGVSQSPRYKVAKRGQDVALRCDPISGHVSLFWYQQALGQGPEFLTYFQNEAQLDKSGLPSDRFFAERPEGSVSTLKIQRTQQEDSAVYLCASSLWGPTNEKLFFGSGTQLSVL.

This clonotype showed up many times. CDR3 nucleotide sequence: TGTGCCAGCAGCCAGGGACTAGCGGGAGGGCCCAATGAGCAGTTCTTC. It codes for CASSQGLAGGPNEQFF. This sequence joins TRBV5-4 and TRBJ2-1; 16 nucleotides agree with TRBD2. J lost 6 bases, V lost 4 bases, and 4 bases had no gene match. The CDR3 is 16 amino acids. Germline V gene sequence: CDR1 SGHNT, CDR2 YYREEE (reference sequence).

As concerns this clonotype: At one of its ends the junction is not consistent with the germline gene, which may arise from a read error. J is TRBJ2-1 and V is TRBV18, with 8 bases matching TRBD2. Per germline, CDR1 KGHSH and CDR2 LQKENI. The CDR3 has 15 residues. The CDR3 loop reads CASSPSTSGYNEQSF. The CDR3 DNA reads TGTGCCAGCTCACCATCCACTAGCGGATACAATGAGCAGTCCTTC. The whole variable domain, filled in from reference TRBV18 and TRBJ2-1, reads NAGVMQNPRHLVRRRGQEARLRCSPMKGHSHVYWYRQLPEEGLKFMVYLQKENIIDESGMPKERFSAEFPKEGPSILRIQQVVRGDSAAYFCASSPSTSGYNEQSFGPGTRLTVL.

This clonotype occurred many times. The V gene is TRBV7-6, the J gene TRBJ1-3; D remains ambiguous. Trimming took 0 bases from V and 0 from J, leaving 9 bases between them. Germline V gene data show CDR1 as SGHVS and CDR2 as FNYEAQ. CDR3 length: 16 residues. CDR3 nucleotide sequence: TGTGCCAGCAGCTTAGCCATCGGGAACTCTGGAAACACCATATATTTT. Translating gives CASSLAIGNSGNTIYF.

This clonotype was counted ten times or more. The chain recombines TRBV3-1 with TRBJ2-7; 9 bases line up with TRBD2. The germline CDR1 and CDR2 sequences are LGHDT and YNNKEL (reference sequence). There are 17 residues in the CDR3. The trim removed 4 bases at V and 2 bases at J, leaving 12 bases unmatched. The CDR3 sequence: CASSPPGGRAKTYEQYF. The DNA of the CDR3 is TGTGCCAGCAGCCCCCCTGGCGGGAGGGCGAAAACCTACGAGCAGTACTTC.